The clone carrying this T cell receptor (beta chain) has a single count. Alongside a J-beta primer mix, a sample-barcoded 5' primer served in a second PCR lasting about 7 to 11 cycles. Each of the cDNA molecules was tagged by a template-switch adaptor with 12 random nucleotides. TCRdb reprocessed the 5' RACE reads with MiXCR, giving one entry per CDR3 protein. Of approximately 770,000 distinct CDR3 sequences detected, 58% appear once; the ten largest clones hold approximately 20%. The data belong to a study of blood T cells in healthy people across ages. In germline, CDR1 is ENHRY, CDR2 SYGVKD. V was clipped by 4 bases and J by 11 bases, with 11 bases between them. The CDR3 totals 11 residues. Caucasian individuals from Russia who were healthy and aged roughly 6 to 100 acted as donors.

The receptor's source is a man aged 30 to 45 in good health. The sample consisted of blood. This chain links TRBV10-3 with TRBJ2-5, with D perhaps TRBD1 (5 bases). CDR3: CAISGQREQYF. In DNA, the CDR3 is TGTGCCATCAGTGGACAGAGAGAGCAGTACTTC.